Included here is one TCR beta chain sequence, with context. This clone was seen just once. Its antigen target is currently unknown. No DNA is shown, since the ends of the CDR3 on it are uncertain; the CDR3 is the one TCRdb lists. This sample is drawn from a study of intratumoral heterogeneity in liver cancer. About the study as a whole: Across the full roughly 14-patient cohort, most patients were male and the median age was around 62 years. To investigate intratumor heterogeneity, the study integrated RNA-seq, DNA sequencing, TCR-seq and SNP array data drawn from multiple regions of hepatocellular carcinoma specimens. The full cohort included approximately 68 multiregional samples from around 15 HCC patients, consisting of roughly 49 tumoral regions and roughly 20 adjacent nontumoral regions.

General findings and caveats noted by the study authors: In each sequenced patient, significantly more unique T-cell clonal expansions were found in tumor region a than in region b. RNA-seq-based estimates of regional differences in tumor-infiltrating lymphocyte burden were reportedly confirmed by TCR sequencing. Overall T cell clonality did not differ significantly between tumor regions within either sequenced patient. A relatively low patient number and under-sampled tumor-infiltrating lymphocyte representation were acknowledged by the authors as limitations.

TCR beta chain CDR3 regions were sequenced from genomic DNA using the immunoSEQ assay. Primers annealing to V and J segments amplified rearranged VDJ segments. On the study's bioinformatics: Clonality and richness metrics were computed with the ImmunoSeq Analyzer software. Clones with differential abundance between regions were identified with Fisher's exact test combined with a beta-binomial method for additional stringency. The source is immuneACCESS, and TCRdb retained only in-frame sequences with V and J called. Part of the clones is not carried over; for the studies checked, unresolved V genes explain less than half of this, and the remainder is unexplained. V and J calls and clone size come straight from that table; D and trimming were deduced from the DNA. The sample contains several thousand clones, 55% of them found a single time. The ten largest clones capture about 15% of the sample. Samples with the label H were taken from distinct, geographically separated regions of the hepatocellular carcinoma nodule. Every patient had early-stage hepatocellular carcinoma and went to surgical resection without receiving any prior therapy. No macroscopic evidence of necrosis or hemorrhage was present in the sampled areas. In two patients, TCR sequencing (ImmunoSeq) was performed on multiple regions. Frozen resection tissue samples were collected at a distance of at least 1 cm from each other. Genomic DNA was isolated from bulk tissue with the DNeasy blood and tissue kit.

The germline V gene supplies CDR1 SNHLY and CDR2 FYNNEI. The CDR3 runs 16 amino acids, cysteine and phenylalanine included. Recombination linked TRBV2 to TRBJ2-3. This sequence was found in a man in his 70s with hepatocellular carcinoma. The sequencing used tumor tissue, collected before any cancer treatment. The CDR3 loop reads CASSVGSGTNTDTQYF.